Listed below are T cell receptor beta chains from one sample, sequenced in a study of control samples from healthy donors and cancer patients. Sequencing used immunoSEQ multiplex PCR; TCRdb keeps in-frame clones, though not all of them. The sample has 50,000 to 75,000 clones, roughly 85% seen once. The sequenced sample consisted of blood. These receptors all come from a man between 35 and 55 years old in good health. CDR3s include the opening cysteine and the closing phenylalanine or tryptophan. A D gene is named only where the DNA matches it firmly. Expanded clones get a size class; other rows say once, few or many, or leave the size out.

clone size | J gene | V gene | D gene | CDR3 protein | CDR3 DNA
few | TRBJ2-5 | TRBV7-9 | - | CASSLGPTRGETQYF | TGTGCCAGCAGCTTAGGTCCGACTAGGGGGGAGACCCAGTACTTC
- | TRBJ2-5 | TRBV29-1 | - | CSVTSSRETQYF | TGCAGCGTCACTAGCAGCCGGGAGACCCAGTACTTC
once | TRBJ2-6 | TRBV11-2 | - | CASSRYRDSGANVLTF | TGTGCCAGCAGCCGATACCGGGACTCTGGGGCCAACGTCCTGACTTTC
- | TRBJ2-1 | TRBV20-1 | - | CSARANKEQFF | TGCAGTGCTAGAGCGAATAAGGAGCAGTTCTTC
- | TRBJ2-5 | TRBV5-6 | - | CASRGAGVETQYF | TGTGCCAGCCGGGGGGCAGGGGTGGAGACCCAGTACTTC
- | TRBJ2-1 | TRBV28 | TRBD1 | CASSLSGQGNNEQFF | TGTGCCAGCAGTTTATCGGGACAGGGAAACAATGAGCAGTTCTTC
- | TRBJ2-1 | TRBV18 | TRBD1 | CASSPEGGHSYNEQFF | TGTGCCAGCTCACCTGAAGGGGGCCACTCCTACAATGAGCAGTTCTTC
- | TRBJ1-6 | TRBV11-2 | - | CASSLDSASRENSPLHF | TGTGCCAGCAGCTTAGATTCAGCCAGCAGGGAGAATTCACCCCTCCACTTT
- | TRBJ2-2 | TRBV29-1 | TRBD2 | CSVWTSGRADTGELFF | TGCAGCGTTTGGACTAGCGGGAGGGCCGACACCGGGGAGCTGTTTTTT
- | TRBJ2-3 | TRBV12-5 | TRBD1 | CASGPLTGGRGDTQYF | TGTGCTAGTGGCCCCCTTACAGGGGGTAGGGGGGATACGCAGTATTTT
- | TRBJ2-5 | TRBV5-4 | - | CASSFDGDRSRETQYF | TGTGCCAGCAGCTTTGATGGCGACAGGAGCAGAGAGACCCAGTACTTC
- | TRBJ2-1 | TRBV11-3 | - | CASRPPGFTQFF | TGTGCCAGCAGGCCCCCGGGGTTCACGCAGTTCTTC